This entry describes one TCR beta chain. Its antigen is undetermined. TCRdb's copy holds only in-frame clones and misses some; the assay was immunoSEQ multiplex PCR. This sample has 100,000 to 150,000 clones; approximately 94% occur once, and the top ten carry approximately 1.2%. V lost 6 bases, J lost 0 bases, and 8 bases stayed unmatched. Germline V CDR1 and CDR2: MDHEN, SYDVKM. CDR3 length equals 16 residues. These data are taken from a study of cytomegalovirus exposure and HLA in healthy donors. Study summary: The platform used for the 120 validation repertoires matched that of the approximately 670 first-cohort repertoires, a later analysis reported.

Overall study results and limits: Most TCR sequences were rare, but some public TCRs occurred in many donors. In the 120 validation repertoires, a later analysis found that first-cohort TCR clusters tended to co-occur. In vitro experiments confirmed that three CMV-associated chains were specific for CMV antigens.

This rearrangement joins TRBV28 to TRBJ1-3; TRBD1 matches 7 bases. The TCR comes from a woman under 30 in good health and CMV-seronegative. Input material: PBMCs. CDR3 DNA sequence: TGTGCCAGCAGCTTGAGGGGGCATCACTCTGGAAACACCATATATTTT. Residues: CASSLRGHHSGNTIYF. Full variable domain (remainder filled in from reference TRBV28 and TRBJ1-3): DVKVTQSSRYLVKRTGEKVFLECVQDMDHENMFWYRQDPGLGLRLIYFSYDVKMKEKGDIPEGYSVSREKKERFSLILESASTNQTSMYLCASSLRGHHSGNTIYFGEGSWLTVV.